This TCR beta chain was identified during a study of regulatory T cells in long-lasting Graves disease (dated by TCRdb to 2020 to 2023). Study-wide context: Newly diagnosed Graves' disease patients had taken antithyroid drugs for less than 3 months. This study used TCR sequencing and RNA sequencing of peripheral blood to compare persistent Graves' disease patients against newly diagnosed Graves' disease patients. A total of about 35 samples underwent TCR sequencing, from around 13 patients with persistent Graves' disease and approximately 20 patients with newly diagnosed Graves' disease. The study was conducted in China and was registered as a clinical trial.

Receptor libraries were prepared by multiplex PCR. The reads were generated on an Illumina HiSeq 4000. iRepertoire HTBI primers and Arm-PCR amplification of CDR3 regions were used to construct TCR beta libraries. PCR products were gel purified before sequencing. The source study handled its data this way. Gene usage analysis of CDR3 amino acid clonotypes used the 60 to 80 TRBV and 14 to 15 TRBJ segments found across samples. COPE and FqMerger were used to merge the filtered high-quality paired reads into contigs. BLAST was used to align contigs to IMGT TRBV, TRBD and TRBJ reference genes, and CDR3 was defined according to IMGT. Any clonotype with a frequency above 0.1% was counted as a highly expanded clone. Repertoire diversity was measured by Shannon entropy, and V-J evenness by the Gini coefficient. A clonotype was considered public if more than one individual shared it. TCRdb reanalyzed the raw reads on its own, using fastp at Q25 for trimming and MiXCR for clone calling, and kept in-frame beta chains. A single entry per CDR3 protein holds the most common genes and DNA from its merged rows. None of the V and J calls come from the authors' own analysis; TCRdb made them. This sample holds hundreds of thousands of distinct CDR3 sequences; 15% were observed only once. Of the sample, about a fifth falls within the top ten clones.

V ends up 1 base short and J 2 bases short, with an unmatched junction base count of 7. The CDR3 numbers 16 residues from cysteine through phenylalanine. Only CDR3 DNA remains: 48 bases, in frame from the first base. According to the germline V gene, CDR1 reads MGHDK and CDR2 reads SYGVNS. General study outcomes and caveats: Lower TCR Shannon entropy and fewer highly expanded clones were observed in persistent Graves' disease patients than in newly diagnosed patients, which suggested clonal expansion. Persistent disease showed preferential use of TRBV28, TRBJ1-2 and TRBJ2-5, whereas newly diagnosed disease favored TRBV20-1 and TRBJ2-1. As a limitation, the authors acknowledged that the small sample size may reduce accuracy. Sequencing and analysis were restricted to the TCR beta chain. Patients with persistent disease shared more public clonotypes (under 3,000) than newly diagnosed patients did (966). Only peripheral blood was studied, because thyroid tissue, the primary lesion, was inaccessible.

This clonotype was observed a few times. No antigen is known for it. Base qualities are missing; no much larger clone stands one base away. According to the study, the label for this sample's time point signals: newly diagnosed GD, antithyroid drugs for less than 3 months. For both TCR sequencing and RNA sequencing, RNA was extracted from PBMCs using TRIzol. The diagnosis of Graves' disease was made according to American Thyroid Association guidelines. The patients came from an endocrinology department in Xi'an, China. Each patient gave around 9.2 milliliters of peripheral blood, collected in an EDTA anticoagulant tube. Ficoll Paque Plus density gradient separation was used to isolate PBMCs, and no further T cell sorting was done. An Agilent 2100 Bioanalyzer and agarose gel were used to check RNA quality, while a NanoDrop 2000 measured RNA concentration.

This specimen consisted of peripheral blood mononuclear cells (PBMCs), obtained at new diagnosis, from a patient treated with antithyroid drugs. The rearrangement joined TRBV25-1 to TRBJ2-7; the central 8 bases match TRBD2. This receptor was taken from a female donor with Graves disease. The CDR3 protein sequence reads: CASSEFSGGPPYEQYF. In nucleotides, the sequence is TGTGCCAGCAGTGAATTCTCGGGAGGGCCCCCCTACGAGCAGTACTTC.